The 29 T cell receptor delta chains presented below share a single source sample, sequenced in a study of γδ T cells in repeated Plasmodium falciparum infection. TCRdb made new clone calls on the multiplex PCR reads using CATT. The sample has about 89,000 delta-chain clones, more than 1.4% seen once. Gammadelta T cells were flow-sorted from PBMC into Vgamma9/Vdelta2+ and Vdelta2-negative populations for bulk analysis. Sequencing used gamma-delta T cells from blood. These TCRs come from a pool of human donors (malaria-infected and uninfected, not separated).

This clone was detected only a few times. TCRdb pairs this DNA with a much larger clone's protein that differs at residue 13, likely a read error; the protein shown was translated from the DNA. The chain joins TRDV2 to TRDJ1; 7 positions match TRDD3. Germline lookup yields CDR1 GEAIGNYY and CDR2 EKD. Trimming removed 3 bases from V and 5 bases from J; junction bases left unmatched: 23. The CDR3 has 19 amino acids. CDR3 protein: CACDSLYTLLGEKTDKLIF. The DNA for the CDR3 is TGTGCCTGTGACTCACTTTATACCTTGTTGGGGGAAAAGACTGATAAACTCATCTTT.

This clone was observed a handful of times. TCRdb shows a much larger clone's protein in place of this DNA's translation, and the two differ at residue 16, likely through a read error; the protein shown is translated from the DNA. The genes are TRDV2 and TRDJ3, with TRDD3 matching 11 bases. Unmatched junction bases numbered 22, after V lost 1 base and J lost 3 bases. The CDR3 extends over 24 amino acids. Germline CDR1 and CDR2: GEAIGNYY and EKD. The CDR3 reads CACDTRELLGDNAFRFWDTRQMFF. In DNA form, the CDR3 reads TGTGCCTGTGACACACGGGAATTACTGGGGGATAATGCTTTCAGATTCTGGGACACCCGACAGATGTTTTTC.

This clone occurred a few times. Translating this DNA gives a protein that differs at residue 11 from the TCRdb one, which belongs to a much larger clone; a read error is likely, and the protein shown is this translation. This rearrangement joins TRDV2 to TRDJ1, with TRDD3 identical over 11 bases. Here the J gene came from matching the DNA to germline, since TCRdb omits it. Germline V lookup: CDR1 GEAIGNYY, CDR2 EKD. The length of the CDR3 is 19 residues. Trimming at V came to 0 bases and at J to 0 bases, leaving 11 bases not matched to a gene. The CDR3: CACDTLLLGDIRYTDKLIF. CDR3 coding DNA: TGTGCCTGTGACACCCTCCTACTGGGGGATATCCGCTACACCGATAAACTCATCTTT.

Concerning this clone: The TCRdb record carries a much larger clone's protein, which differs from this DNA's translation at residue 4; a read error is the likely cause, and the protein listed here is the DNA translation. CDR3 residues: CALEELVSVVLGDTDKLIF. The CDR3 DNA is TGTGCTCTTGAGGAACTAGTATCCGTTGTACTGGGGGACACCGATAAACTCATCTTT. The rearrangement uses TRDV1 and TRDJ1, with 8 bases that match TRDD3. The J gene is not listed in TCRdb, so it was assigned here from a DNA match to germline. Germline-derived CDR1 and CDR2 are TSWWSYY and QGS. The CDR3 has 19 amino acids.

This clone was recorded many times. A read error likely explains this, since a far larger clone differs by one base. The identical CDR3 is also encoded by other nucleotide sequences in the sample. The CDR3 sequence: CALGGTKLIF. CDR3 coding DNA: TGTGCTCTTGGGGGCACGAAGCTCATCTTT. V is TRDV1 and J is TRDJ1; no reliable D call. V was clipped by 4 bases and J by 11 bases, with 8 bases between them. CDR1 is TSWWSYY, CDR2 QGS, per germline. This CDR3 comprises 10 residues.

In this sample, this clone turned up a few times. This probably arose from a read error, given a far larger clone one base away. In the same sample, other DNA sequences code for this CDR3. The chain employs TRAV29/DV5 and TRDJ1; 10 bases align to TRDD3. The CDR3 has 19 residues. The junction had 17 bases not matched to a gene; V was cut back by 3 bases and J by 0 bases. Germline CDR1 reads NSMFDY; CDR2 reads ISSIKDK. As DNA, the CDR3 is TGTGCAGCAATCATCCCCGCTACAGGGGGATACGGTAACACCGATAAACTCATCTTT. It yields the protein CAAIIPATGGYGNTDKLIF.

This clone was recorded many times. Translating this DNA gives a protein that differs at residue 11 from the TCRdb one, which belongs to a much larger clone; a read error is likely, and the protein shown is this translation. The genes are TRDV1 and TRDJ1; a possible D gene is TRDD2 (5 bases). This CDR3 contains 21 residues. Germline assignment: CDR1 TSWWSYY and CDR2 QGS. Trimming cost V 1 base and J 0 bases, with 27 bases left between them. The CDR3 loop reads CALGEPIRISCGVSYTDKLIF. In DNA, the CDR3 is TGTGCTCTTGGGGAACCGATCCGAATTTCCTGCGGGGTCTCGTACACCGATAAACTCATCTTT.

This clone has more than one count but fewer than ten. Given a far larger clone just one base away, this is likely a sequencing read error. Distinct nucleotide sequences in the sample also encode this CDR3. The CDR3 here is CALGELKSDWGLFYTDKLIF. DNA of the CDR3: TGTGCTCTTGGGGAACTAAAGTCGGACTGGGGCCTCTTTTACACCGATAAACTCATCTTT. This rearrangement joins TRDV1 to TRDJ1, with TRDD3 matching 7 bases. Germline-derived CDR1 and CDR2 are TSWWSYY and QGS. The CDR3 sequence is 20 residues long. Germline trimming cut 0 bases from V and 0 bases from J; bases unmatched to any gene: 16.

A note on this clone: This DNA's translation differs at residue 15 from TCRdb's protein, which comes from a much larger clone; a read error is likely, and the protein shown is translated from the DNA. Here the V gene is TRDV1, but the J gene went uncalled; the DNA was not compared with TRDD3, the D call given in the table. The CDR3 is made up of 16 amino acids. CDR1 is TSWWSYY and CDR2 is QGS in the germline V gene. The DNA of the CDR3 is TGTGCTCTTGGGGAACACGGGACCCAGTACACCGATAAACTCACCTTT. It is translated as CALGEHGTQYTDKLTF.

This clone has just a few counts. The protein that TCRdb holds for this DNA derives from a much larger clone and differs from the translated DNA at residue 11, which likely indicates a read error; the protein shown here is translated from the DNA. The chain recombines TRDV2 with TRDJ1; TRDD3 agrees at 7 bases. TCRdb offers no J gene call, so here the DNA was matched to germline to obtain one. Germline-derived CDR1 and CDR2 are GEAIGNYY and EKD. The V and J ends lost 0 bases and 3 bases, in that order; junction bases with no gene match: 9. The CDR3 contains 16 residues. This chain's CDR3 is CACDTGPGDSADKLIF. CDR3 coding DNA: TGTGCCTGTGACACCGGACCGGGGGATTCAGCCGATAAACTCATCTTT.

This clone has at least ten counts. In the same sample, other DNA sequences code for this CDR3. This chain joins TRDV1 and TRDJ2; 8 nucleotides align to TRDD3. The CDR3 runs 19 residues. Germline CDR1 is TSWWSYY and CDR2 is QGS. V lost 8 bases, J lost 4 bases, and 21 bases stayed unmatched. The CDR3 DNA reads TGTGCTCTTTCCCCTACGGGGTGGGGGATCAAGGGGGAGACAGCACAACTCTTCTTT. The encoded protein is CALSPTGWGIKGETAQLFF.

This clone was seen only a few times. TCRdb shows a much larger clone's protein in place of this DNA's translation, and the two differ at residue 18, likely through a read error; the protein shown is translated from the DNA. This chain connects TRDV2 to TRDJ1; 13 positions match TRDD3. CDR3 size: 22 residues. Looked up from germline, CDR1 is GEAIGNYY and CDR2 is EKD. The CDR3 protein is CACDPVPTAVLGDTEGTGKLIF. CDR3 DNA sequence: TGTGCCTGTGACCCAGTACCGACCGCCGTACTGGGGGATACGGAGGGGACCGGTAAACTCATCTTT.

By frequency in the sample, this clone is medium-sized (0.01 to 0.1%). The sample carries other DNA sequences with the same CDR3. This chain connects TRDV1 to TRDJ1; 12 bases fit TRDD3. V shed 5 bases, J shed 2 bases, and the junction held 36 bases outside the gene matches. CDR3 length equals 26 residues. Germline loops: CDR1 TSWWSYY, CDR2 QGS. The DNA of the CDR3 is TGTGCTCTTGGGAACAACCCGCCTTCCTACCTAATCTGGGGGATACGCGAGAATGGGGAAACCGATAAACTCATCTTT. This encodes CALGNNPPSYLIWGIRENGETDKLIF.

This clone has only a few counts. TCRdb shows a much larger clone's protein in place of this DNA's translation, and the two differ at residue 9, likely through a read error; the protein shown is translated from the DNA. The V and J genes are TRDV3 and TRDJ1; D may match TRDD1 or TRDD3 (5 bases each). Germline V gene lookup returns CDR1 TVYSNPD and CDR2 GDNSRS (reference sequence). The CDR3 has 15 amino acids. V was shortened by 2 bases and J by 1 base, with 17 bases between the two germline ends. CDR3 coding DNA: TGTGCCTTTTACACGGACTGGAATAGCACCGATAAACTCATCTTT. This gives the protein CAFYTDWNSTDKLIF. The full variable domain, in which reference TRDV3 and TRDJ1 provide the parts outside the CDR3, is CDKVTQSSPDQTVASGSEVVLLCTYDTVYSNPDLFWYRIRPDYSFQFVFYGDNSRSEGADFTQGRFSVKHILTQKAFHLVISPVRTEDSATYYCAFYTDWNSTDKLIFGKGTRVTVEP.

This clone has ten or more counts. CDR3 sequence: CALGELALWGIRYRGKLIF. The CDR3 nucleotides are TGTGCTCTTGGGGAACTGGCCCTCTGGGGGATACGCTATAGGGGTAAACTCATCTTT. The chain links TRDV1 to TRDJ1, with TRDD3 matching 12 bases. V lost 0 bases, J lost 7 bases, and 15 bases stayed unmatched. Germline values: CDR1 TSWWSYY, CDR2 QGS. The CDR3 runs 19 residues.

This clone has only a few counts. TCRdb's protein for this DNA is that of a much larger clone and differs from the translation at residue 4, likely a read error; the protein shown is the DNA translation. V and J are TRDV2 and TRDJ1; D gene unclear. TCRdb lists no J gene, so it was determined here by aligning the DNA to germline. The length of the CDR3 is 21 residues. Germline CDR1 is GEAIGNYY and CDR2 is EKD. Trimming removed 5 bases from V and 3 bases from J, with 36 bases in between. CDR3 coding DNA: TGTGCCTGTGGCCCCCTCGGATCAGCACTAGCTCCGACTGAAGAAGCCGATAAACTCATCTTT. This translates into CACGPLGSALAPTEEADKLIF.

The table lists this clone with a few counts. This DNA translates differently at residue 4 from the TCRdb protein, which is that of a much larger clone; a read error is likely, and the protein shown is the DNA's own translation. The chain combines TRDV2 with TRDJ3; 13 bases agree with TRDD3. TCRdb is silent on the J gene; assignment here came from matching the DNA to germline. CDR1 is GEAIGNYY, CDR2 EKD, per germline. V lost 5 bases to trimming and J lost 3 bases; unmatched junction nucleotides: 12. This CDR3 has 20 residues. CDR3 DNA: TGTGCCTGTGGCACTTTCAACTGGGGGATACGCGACTGGGACACCCGACAGATGTTTTTC. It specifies CACGTFNWGIRDWDTRQMFF.

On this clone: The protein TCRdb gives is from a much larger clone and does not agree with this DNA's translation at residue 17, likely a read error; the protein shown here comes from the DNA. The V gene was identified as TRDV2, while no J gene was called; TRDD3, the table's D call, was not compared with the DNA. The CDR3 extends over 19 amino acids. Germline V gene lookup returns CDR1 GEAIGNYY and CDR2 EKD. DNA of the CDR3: TGTGCCTGTGACAAAGTACTGGGGGATACGACCTGGGACACCCGACAGGTGTTTTTC. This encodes CACDKVLGDTTWDTRQVFF.

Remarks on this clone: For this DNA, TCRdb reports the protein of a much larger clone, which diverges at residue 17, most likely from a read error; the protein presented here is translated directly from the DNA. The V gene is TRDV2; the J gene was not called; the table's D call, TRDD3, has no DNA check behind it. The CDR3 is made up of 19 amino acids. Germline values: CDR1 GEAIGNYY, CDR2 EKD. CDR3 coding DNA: TGTGCCTGTGACACCCTTTCGAGTCAGGGGGGGATACAAAACGATAAACCCATCTTT. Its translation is CACDTLSSQGGIQNDKPIF.

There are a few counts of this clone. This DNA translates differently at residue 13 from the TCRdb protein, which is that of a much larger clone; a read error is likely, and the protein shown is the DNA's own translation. DNA for the CDR3: TGTGCTCTTGGGAACGTACTGGGGGATACAGAGGGGGACACCGATAAACTCATCTTT. Its translation: CALGNVLGDTEGDTDKLIF. The chain has TRDV1 and TRDJ1; 12 bases are a match to TRDD3. CDR1 is TSWWSYY and CDR2 is QGS in the germline V gene. The length of the CDR3 is 19 residues. V lost 5 bases, J lost 0 bases, and 13 bases stayed unmatched.

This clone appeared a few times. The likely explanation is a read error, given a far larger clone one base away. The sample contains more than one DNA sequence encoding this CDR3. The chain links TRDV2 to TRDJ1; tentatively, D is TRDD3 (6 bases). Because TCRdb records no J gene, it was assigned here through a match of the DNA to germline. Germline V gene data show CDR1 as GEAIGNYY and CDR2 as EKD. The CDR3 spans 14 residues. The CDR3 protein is CACDTLQDTDKLIF. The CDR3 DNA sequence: TGTGCCTGTGACACCCTACAGGATACCGACAAACTCATCTTT.

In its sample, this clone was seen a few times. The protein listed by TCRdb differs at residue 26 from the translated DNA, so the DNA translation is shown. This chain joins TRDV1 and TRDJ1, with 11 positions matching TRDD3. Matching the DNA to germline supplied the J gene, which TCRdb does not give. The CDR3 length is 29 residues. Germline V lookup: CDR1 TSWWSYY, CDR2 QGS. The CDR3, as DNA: TGTGCTCTTGGGAACGGTTTTCTTCCTACTCGTATTGGGGGATACGCCCCCCATTGGCTTGGCCCATGCACCGATACACTCATCTTT. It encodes CALGNGFLPTRIGGYAPHWLGPCTDTLIF.

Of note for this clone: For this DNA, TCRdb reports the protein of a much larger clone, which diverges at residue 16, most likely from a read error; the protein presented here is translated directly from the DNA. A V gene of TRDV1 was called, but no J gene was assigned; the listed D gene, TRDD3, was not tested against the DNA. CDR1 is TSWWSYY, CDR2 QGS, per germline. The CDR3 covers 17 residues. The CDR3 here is CALGKGPPADGTDKLTF. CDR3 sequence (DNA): TGTGCTCTTGGGAAGGGGCCTCCCGCAGATGGGACCGATAAACTCACCTTT.

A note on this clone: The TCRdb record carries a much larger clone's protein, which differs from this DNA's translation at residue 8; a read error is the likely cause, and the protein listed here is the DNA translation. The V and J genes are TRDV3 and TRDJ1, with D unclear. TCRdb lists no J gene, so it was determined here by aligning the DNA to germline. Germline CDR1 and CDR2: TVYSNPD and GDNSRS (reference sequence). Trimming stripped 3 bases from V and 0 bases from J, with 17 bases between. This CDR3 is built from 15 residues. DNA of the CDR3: TGTGCCTTCCGAGTCTTATTTAGTTACACCGATAAACTCATCTTT. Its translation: CAFRVLFSYTDKLIF.

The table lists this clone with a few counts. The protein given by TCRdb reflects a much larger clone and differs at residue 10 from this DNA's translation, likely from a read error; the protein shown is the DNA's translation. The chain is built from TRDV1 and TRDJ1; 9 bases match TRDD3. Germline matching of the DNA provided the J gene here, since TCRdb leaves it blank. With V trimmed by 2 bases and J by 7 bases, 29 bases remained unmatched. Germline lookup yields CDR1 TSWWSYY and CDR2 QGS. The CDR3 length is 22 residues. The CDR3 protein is CALGEESRRWELGELFGPKLIF. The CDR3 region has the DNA TGTGCTCTTGGGGAAGAGAGTCGGCGGTGGGAACTGGGGGAGCTCTTTGGTCCTAAACTCATCTTT.

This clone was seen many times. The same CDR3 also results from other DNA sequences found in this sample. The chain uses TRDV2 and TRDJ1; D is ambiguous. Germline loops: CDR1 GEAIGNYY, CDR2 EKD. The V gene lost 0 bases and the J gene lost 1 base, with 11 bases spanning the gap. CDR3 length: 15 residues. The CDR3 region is CACDTRLGRTDKLIF. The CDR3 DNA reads TGTGCCTGTGACACCAGATTGGGTCGCACCGATAAACTCATCTTT.

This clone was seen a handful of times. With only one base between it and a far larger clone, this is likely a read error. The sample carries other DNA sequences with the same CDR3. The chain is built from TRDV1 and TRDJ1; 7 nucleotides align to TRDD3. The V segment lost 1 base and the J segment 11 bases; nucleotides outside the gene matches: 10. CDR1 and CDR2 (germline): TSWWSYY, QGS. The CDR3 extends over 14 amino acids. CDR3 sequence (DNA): TGTGCTCTTGGGGAACGGATCTGGGGGGCTAAGCTCATCTTT. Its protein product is CALGERIWGAKLIF.

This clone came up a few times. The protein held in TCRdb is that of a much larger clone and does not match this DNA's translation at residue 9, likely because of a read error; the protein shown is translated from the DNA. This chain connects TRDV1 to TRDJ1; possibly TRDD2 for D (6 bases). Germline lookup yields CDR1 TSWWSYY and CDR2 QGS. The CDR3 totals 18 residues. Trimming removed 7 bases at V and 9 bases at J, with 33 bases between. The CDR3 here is CALAVGLPAPLPLEQLIF. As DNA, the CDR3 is TGTGCTCTTGCCGTCGGGCTTCCTGCTCCCCTACCCCTAGAACAACTCATCTTT.

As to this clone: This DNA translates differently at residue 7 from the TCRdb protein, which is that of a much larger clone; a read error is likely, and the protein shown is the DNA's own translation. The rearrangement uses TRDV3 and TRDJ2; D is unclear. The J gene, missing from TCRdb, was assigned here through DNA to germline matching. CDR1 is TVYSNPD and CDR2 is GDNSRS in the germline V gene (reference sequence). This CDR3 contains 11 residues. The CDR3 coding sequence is TGTGCTGCTCCTTTGACAACACAACTCTTCTTT. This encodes CAAPLTTQLFF.